This T cell receptor (beta chain) was recorded in a study of cytotoxic CD8 clonotypes in ibrutinib-treated CLL. Using immunoSEQ multiplex PCR, the repertoire was profiled, and TCRdb retains in-frame clones only, with some absent. In the table there are approximately 300,000 clones, almost 80% of which are singletons. Trimming pared 7 bases from V and 3 bases from J, leaving 12 bases between. Per the germline V gene, CDR1 is MRHNA and CDR2 is SNTAGT. The CDR3 loop spans 14 amino acids. Sequencing was performed on PBMCs, taken before ibrutinib treatment. V is TRBV6-4 and J is TRBJ2-2; either TRBD1 or TRBD2 may supply D (6 bases each). This clonotype was obtained from a human donor with chronic lymphocytic leukemia. This CDR3 is CASKEGVDTGELFF. CDR3 bases: TGTGCCAGCAAGGAGGGGGTAGACACCGGGGAGCTGTTTTTT.